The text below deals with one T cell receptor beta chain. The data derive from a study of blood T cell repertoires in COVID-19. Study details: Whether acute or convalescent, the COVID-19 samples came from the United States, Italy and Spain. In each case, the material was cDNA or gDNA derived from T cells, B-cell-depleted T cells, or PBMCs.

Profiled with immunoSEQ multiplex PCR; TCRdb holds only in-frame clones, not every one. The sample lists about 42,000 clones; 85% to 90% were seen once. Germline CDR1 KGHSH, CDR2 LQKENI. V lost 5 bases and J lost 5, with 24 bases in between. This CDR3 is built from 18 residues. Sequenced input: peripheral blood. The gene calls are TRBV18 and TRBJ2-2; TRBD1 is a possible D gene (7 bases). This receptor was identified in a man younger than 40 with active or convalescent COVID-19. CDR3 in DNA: TGTGCCAGCTCATTCGGACAGGTAGCGGACCAGGGGACCGGGGAGCTGTTTTTT. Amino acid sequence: CASSFGQVADQGTGELFF.